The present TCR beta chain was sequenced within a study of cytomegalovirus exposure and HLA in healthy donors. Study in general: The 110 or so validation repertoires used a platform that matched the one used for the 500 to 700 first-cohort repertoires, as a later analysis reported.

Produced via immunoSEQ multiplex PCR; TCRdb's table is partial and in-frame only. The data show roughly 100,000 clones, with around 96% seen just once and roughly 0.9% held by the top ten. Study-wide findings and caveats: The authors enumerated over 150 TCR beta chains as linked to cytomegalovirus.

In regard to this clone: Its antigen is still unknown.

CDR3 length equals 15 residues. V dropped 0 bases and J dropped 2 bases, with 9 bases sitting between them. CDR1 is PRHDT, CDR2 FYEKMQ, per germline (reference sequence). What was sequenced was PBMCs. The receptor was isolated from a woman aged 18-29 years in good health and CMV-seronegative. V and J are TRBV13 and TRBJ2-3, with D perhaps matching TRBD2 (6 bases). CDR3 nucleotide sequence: TGTGCCAGCAGCTTAGGGCGGGAAATCACAGATACGCAGTATTTT. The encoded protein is CASSLGREITDTQYF.